The 30 T cell receptor beta chains presented below share a single source sample, sequenced in a study of CD8+CD57+ T cells in acquired aplastic anemia. The template for TCR beta VDJ and CDR3 sequence profiling was genomic DNA. A single record per CDR3 protein comes from TCRdb applying MiXCR to the reads. The sample has around 190,000 distinct CDR3 sequences, over 60% seen once. The material sequenced was sorted CD4+, CD8+, or CD8+CD57+ T cells (not recorded which) from PBMCs. The receptors come from a human donor in good health.

This clonotype was recorded many times. The chain couples TRBV6-5 to TRBJ2-3, with 12 bases aligning to TRBD2. The CDR3 is 15 residues long. Germline CDR1 is MNHEY and CDR2 is SVGAGI. With 5 bases clipped from V and 4 bases from J, the junction kept 4 bases outside the gene matches. The CDR3 reads CASSMLAGGPDTQYF. CDR3 bases: TGTGCCAGCAGTATGCTAGCGGGGGGGCCAGATACGCAGTATTTT.

There are many counts of this clonotype. The V and J genes are TRBV9 and TRBJ2-3; D uncertain. The V end was cut by 4 bases, the J end by 2 bases, with 2 bases between. This CDR3 has 11 amino acids. Germline CDR1 is SGDLS and CDR2 is YYNGEE. The DNA of the CDR3 is TGTGCCAGCAGCACCACAGATACGCAGTATTTT. Protein: CASSTTDTQYF. Full variable domain (missing parts from reference TRBV9 and TRBJ2-3): DSGVTQTPKHLITATGQRVTLRCSPRSGDLSVYWYQQSLDQGLQFLIQYYNGEERAKGNILERFSAQQFPDLHSELNLSSLELGDSALYFCASSTTDTQYFGPGTRLTVL.

V and J are TRBV15 and TRBJ2-5, with 8 bases lining up with TRBD1. Germline V gives CDR1 LNHNV, CDR2 YYDKDF (reference sequence). The CDR3 is 17 residues long. J lost 5 bases, V lost 5 bases, and 16 bases had no gene match. DNA for the CDR3: TGTGCCACCAGCCGACCTACTCAGGGGGCGGGTGGTGAGACCCAGTACTTC. This encodes CATSRPTQGAGGETQYF. Based on the CDR3 plus reference TRBV15 and TRBJ2-5, the full variable domain is DAMVIQNPRYQVTQFGKPVTLSCSQTLNHNVMYWYQQKSSQAPKLLFHYYDKDFNNEADTPDNFQSRRPNTSFCFLDIRSPGLGDTAMYLCATSRPTQGAGGETQYFGPGTRLLVL.

At least ten counts were recorded for this clonotype. V usage is TRBV11-2 and J usage is TRBJ2-7, with unresolved D. The germline V gene encodes CDR1 SGHAT and CDR2 FQNNGV. The CDR3 consists of 13 residues. Trimming removed 2 bases from V and 2 bases from J, with 7 bases in between. The CDR3 loop is CASSLSKTYEQYF. CDR3 nucleotide sequence: TGTGCCAGCAGCTTAAGTAAAACCTACGAGCAGTACTTC.

This chain links TRBV7-6 with TRBJ1-1; D is ambiguous. The CDR3 is 14 residues long. Germline V gives CDR1 SGHVS, CDR2 FNYEAQ. V was cut by 0 bases and J by 8 bases, with 13 bases left in between. The CDR3: CASSLAASRPEAFF. CDR3 nucleotides: TGTGCCAGCAGCTTAGCTGCCAGCCGGCCAGAAGCTTTCTTT.

J is TRBJ1-5 and V is TRBV20-1; D unclear. There are 14 residues in the CDR3. The V and J ends lost 1 base and 3 bases respectively, with 10 bases between them. Germline CDR1 reads DFQATT; CDR2 reads SNEGSKA (reference sequence). CDR3 region: CSARVIQPNQPQHF. The DNA for the CDR3 is TGCAGTGCTAGAGTTATACAGCCCAATCAGCCCCAGCATTTT.

The chain links TRBV7-2 to TRBJ2-2; D ambiguous. The CDR3 totals 15 residues. The V gene's germline CDR1 is SGHTA and CDR2 FQGNSA. Trimming pared 1 base from V and 7 bases from J, leaving 13 bases between. The CDR3 reads CASSLVNTLDGELFF. In DNA, the CDR3 is TGTGCCAGCAGCTTAGTAAACACCCTAGACGGGGAGCTGTTTTTT.

In this sample, this clonotype turned up many times. The J gene is TRBJ1-4, the V gene TRBV19; weak D call: TRBD1 (6 bases). Trimming cost V 1 base and J 8 bases, with 11 bases left between them. CDR1 and CDR2 (germline): LNHDA, SQIVND (reference sequence). CDR3 size: 14 residues. The CDR3 sequence is CASSIADSAEKLFF. For the CDR3, the DNA is TGTGCCAGTAGTATAGCGGACAGTGCCGAAAAACTGTTTTTT. Variable domain in full (rest from reference TRBV19 and TRBJ1-4): DGGITQSPKYLFRKEGQNVTLSCEQNLNHDAMYWYRQDPGQGLRLIYYSQIVNDFQKGDIAEGYSVSREKKESFPLTVTSAQKNPTAFYLCASSIADSAEKLFFGSGTQLSVL.

V is TRBV6-4 and J is TRBJ2-3; TRBD2 might be the D (6 bases). Germline CDR1 reads MRHNA; CDR2 reads SNTAGT. The CDR3 consists of 14 residues. With 4 bases removed from V and 1 base from J, the gap between germline ends came to 9 bases. The CDR3 sequence: CASSGRGGTDTQYF. The CDR3, as DNA: TGTGCCAGCAGTGGGCGGGGAGGCACAGATACGCAGTATTTT.

The chain combines TRBV20-1 with TRBJ2-7, with D perhaps being TRBD1 or TRBD2 (5 bases each). The CDR3 is made up of 12 amino acids. Germline values: CDR1 DFQATT, CDR2 SNEGSKA (reference sequence). V gave up 3 bases and J gave up 7 bases, with 13 bases separating them. Here the CDR3 DNA reads TGCAGTGCTAGGGACTTCGAGGGGGAGCAGTACTTC. It is translated as CSARDFEGEQYF.

V is TRBV7-8 and J is TRBJ2-2, with 11 bases lining up with TRBD2. Per the germline V gene, CDR1 is SGHVS and CDR2 is FQNEAQ. The CDR3 sequence is 19 residues long. Trimming at V came to 0 bases and at J to 3 bases, leaving 9 bases not matched to a gene. CDR3 nucleotide sequence: TGTGCCAGCAGCTTAGCCCGACTAGCGGGGATTACTTACACCGGGGAGCTGTTTTTT. Translation gives CASSLARLAGITYTGELFF.

The chain links TRBV6-1 to TRBJ1-6, with D possibly TRBD1 on 5 matching bases. Germline-derived CDR1 and CDR2 are MNHNS and SASEGT. This CDR3 region has 17 residues. Trimming took 2 bases from V and 9 from J, leaving 20 bases between them. CDR3 coding DNA: TGTGCCAGCAGTGAAAGAGGGGTGACACGCTACGGTTCACCCCTCCACTTT. This gives the protein CASSERGVTRYGSPLHF.

This clonotype was found a few times. V gene TRBV5-1 combines with J gene TRBJ2-7; 9 bases agree with TRBD1. The CDR3 is 14 residues long. The ends lost 6 bases at V and 7 bases at J; junction bases unmatched: 11. The germline gives CDR1 SGHRS, CDR2 YFSETQ. The CDR3 sequence is CASTPGTGSLEQYF. CDR3 nucleotides: TGCGCCAGCACCCCCGGGACAGGGTCCCTTGAGCAGTACTTC.

Concerning this clonotype itself: A clone one base away is much larger, so this may be a read error. The rearrangement uses TRBV10-3 and TRBJ1-1; 11 nucleotides line up with TRBD1. After removal of 11 bases from V and 2 bases from J, the junction contained 7 bases not matched to a gene. This CDR3 comprises 14 residues. Looked up from germline, CDR1 is ENHRY and CDR2 is SYGVKD. In nucleotides, the CDR3 is TGTGCCGGCACCGGACAGGGGGCAAACACTGAAGCTTTCTTT. This translates into CAGTGQGANTEAFF.

CDR3 DNA sequence: TGTGCCAGCAGCCGACCATCAGGGGGCGGCGAGCAGTACTTC. Translated, it gives CASSRPSGGGEQYF. The chain recombines TRBV7-2 with TRBJ2-7; 8 nucleotides match TRBD1. V lost 5 bases to trimming and J lost 6 bases; unmatched junction nucleotides: 9. The CDR3 covers 14 residues. CDR1 SGHTA and CDR2 FQGNSA come from the germline V gene.

V is TRBV29-1 and J is TRBJ1-1, with D maybe TRBD1 (6 bases). V lost 6 bases to trimming and J lost 4 bases, with 18 bases between them. CDR3 length: 14 residues. The germline gives CDR1 SQVTM, CDR2 ANQGSEA. CDR3 amino acids: CSVPQAGASTEAFF. CDR3 coding DNA: TGCAGCGTACCCCAAGCGGGGGCGAGCACTGAAGCTTTCTTT.

The chain joins TRBV29-1 to TRBJ2-1; perhaps TRBD2 as D (5 bases). V was cut by 6 bases and J by 8 bases, with 11 bases left in between. The CDR3 covers 11 residues. CDR1 and CDR2 from the germline V gene are SQVTM and ANQGSEA. The chain's CDR3 is CSVLTSYEQFF. The CDR3 region has the DNA TGCAGCGTCCTTACTAGTTATGAGCAGTTCTTC.

Worth noting for this clonotype: The junction departs from germline at one end; a sequencing error may be responsible. This chain connects TRBV7-9 to TRBJ2-1, with 8 bases that match TRBD1. The CDR3 totals 11 residues. Germline V gene sequence: CDR1 SEHNR, CDR2 FQNEAQ (reference sequence). DNA for the CDR3: TGTGCCAGCAGTTTCGGACAGGGCGGGTACTTC. Protein: CASSFGQGGYF. Together with reference TRBV7-9 and TRBJ2-1, the CDR3 gives the full variable domain: DTGVSQNPRHKITKRGQNVTFRCDPISEHNRLYWYRQTLGQGPEFLTYFQNEAQLEKSRLLSDRFSAERPKGSFSTLEIQRTEQGDSAMYLCASSFGQGGYFGPGTRLTVL.

This clonotype has ten or more counts. The chain carries TRBV4-1 and TRBJ2-7; maybe TRBD2 (6 bases). Germline lookup yields CDR1 MGHRA and CDR2 YSYEKL. This CDR3 has 15 amino acids. Trimming shortened V by 1 base and J by 3 bases, and 13 bases separated the two germline ends. CDR3 in amino acids: CASSQVGGSDYEQYF. CDR3 DNA: TGCGCCAGCAGCCAAGTAGGAGGGTCTGACTACGAGCAGTACTTC.

This clonotype has more than one count but fewer than ten. The V and J genes are TRBV19 and TRBJ2-2; tentatively, D is TRBD1 or TRBD2 (7 bases each). V was pared by 9 bases and J by 0 bases, with 14 bases between. Germline values: CDR1 LNHDA, CDR2 SQIVND (reference sequence). The CDR3 sequence is 15 residues long. CDR3 bases: TGTGCCAGCCGCAGGGGGGGGGCGAACACCGGGGAGCTGTTTTTT. This encodes CASRRGGANTGELFF.

This clonotype was counted once. This CDR3 reads CATSDPGQDNNEQYF. DNA for the CDR3: TGTGCCACCAGTGATCCGGGACAGGATAACAACGAGCAGTACTTC. V and J are TRBV24-1 and TRBJ2-7; 8 bases map to TRBD1. This CDR3 is built from 15 residues. Germline trimming cut 3 bases from V and 5 bases from J; bases unmatched to any gene: 8. The germline V gene encodes CDR1 KGHDR and CDR2 SFDVKD.

The gene calls are TRBV2 and TRBJ2-1; no firm D call. Trimming took off 0 bases at V and 3 bases at J, with 3 bases between the two ends. CDR1 is SNHLY, CDR2 FYNNEI, per germline. The CDR3 contains 13 residues. This chain's CDR3 is CASSEAGYNEQFF. The DNA of the CDR3 is TGTGCCAGCAGTGAAGCGGGCTACAATGAGCAGTTCTTC. Looking up the rest from reference TRBV2 and TRBJ2-1 gives the full variable domain: EPEVTQTPSHQVTQMGQEVILRCVPISNHLYFYWYRQILGQKVEFLVSFYNNEISEKSEIFDDQFSVERPDGSNFTLKIRSTKLEDSAMYFCASSEAGYNEQFFGPGTRLTVL.

As concerns this clonotype: One end of the junction fails to match germline, which may point to a read error. The chain couples TRBV7-7 to TRBJ2-7; D perhaps matches TRBD1 (5 bases). The CDR3 is 15 residues long. CDR1 is SSHAT, CDR2 FNYEAQ, per germline (reference sequence). The CDR3, as DNA: TGTGCTAGCAGCTTAGGCCGGGTTGGGGCCAACGAGCAGTACTTC. Translation gives CASSLGRVGANEQYF.

This clonotype was seen a few times. J is TRBJ2-3 and V is TRBV7-8, with D possibly matching TRBD2 (5 bases). V lost 5 bases, J lost 0 bases, and 12 bases lay in between. Germline V gene data show CDR1 as SGHVS and CDR2 as FQNEAQ. The CDR3 runs 15 residues. DNA of the CDR3: TGTGCCAGCAGCCCCGGTCCGGGGAGCACAGATACGCAGTATTTT. Protein sequence: CASSPGPGSTDTQYF.

The CDR3 protein is CASSADRGRQTQYF. CDR3 DNA: TGTGCCAGCAGCGCCGACAGGGGGCGGCAGACCCAGTACTTC. This chain links TRBV7-2 with TRBJ2-5; TRBD1 matches 10 bases. From germline, CDR1 is SGHTA and CDR2 FQGNSA. The ends lost 5 bases at V and 6 bases at J; junction bases unmatched: 6. The CDR3 is 14 amino acids.

In the case of this clonotype: A junction end diverges from the germline sequence, so it may reflect a read error. The J gene is TRBJ2-5, the V gene TRBV4-3; no reliable D call. The germline CDR1 and CDR2 sequences are LGHNA and YSLEER. The CDR3 is 13 residues long. CDR3 sequence reads: CACSLAEQETQYF. CDR3 in DNA: TGCGCCTGCAGCTTGGCAGAACAAGAGACCCAGTACTTC.

CDR3 bases: TGTGCCAGCAGTTATGATGGGAGGAACACTGAAGCTTTCTTT. This encodes CASSYDGRNTEAFF. V usage is TRBV6-5 and J usage is TRBJ1-1; D unresolved. The CDR3 covers 14 residues. From germline, CDR1 is MNHEY and CDR2 SVGAGI. Trimming stripped 3 bases from V and 1 base from J, with 9 bases between.

The chain combines TRBV20-1 with TRBJ1-2; no definite D call. Germline CDR1 reads DFQATT; CDR2 reads SNEGSKA (reference sequence). This CDR3 is 12 amino acids long. With 3 bases removed from V and 4 bases from J, the gap between germline ends came to 9 bases. The CDR3 DNA is TGCAGTGCTAGGGACCTCCTCTATGGCTACACCTTC. It is translated as CSARDLLYGYTF.

The sample holds a few counts of this clonotype. This chain joins TRBV4-3 and TRBJ1-1, with D unclear. V lost 0 bases and J 1 base, leaving 9 bases between the germline ends. CDR3 size: 15 residues. Germline loops: CDR1 LGHNA, CDR2 YSLEER. CDR3 in amino acids: CASSQDSDANTEAFF. The CDR3 region has the DNA TGCGCCAGCAGCCAAGATTCAGATGCGAACACTGAAGCTTTCTTT.

A few counts support this clonotype. The chain recombines TRBV20-1 with TRBJ2-3; a possible D gene is TRBD1 (6 bases). V was pared by 6 bases and J by 0 bases, with 13 bases between. The CDR3 length is 14 residues. Germline V gene sequence: CDR1 DFQATT, CDR2 SNEGSKA (reference sequence). CDR3: CSAEQGGSTDTQYF. The CDR3 DNA reads as TGCAGTGCAGAACAGGGTGGGAGCACAGATACGCAGTATTTT.